Sequencing of this T cell receptor beta chain was carried out in a study of shared clonotypes between healthy human individuals. Profiled with immunoSEQ multiplex PCR; TCRdb holds only in-frame clones, not every one. The sample shows fewer than 2.5 million clones, approximately 93% of them seen only once. CDR3 size: 13 residues. Trimming removed 5 bases from V and 5 bases from J; junction bases left unmatched: 6. Germline CDR1 and CDR2: MNHNS and SASEGT. V is TRBV6-1 and J is TRBJ2-7; 7 bases match TRBD1. The sequence was obtained from a man between 18 and 29 years old in good health. Some clones in this sample may be carry-over from other donors' samples. Input material: naive CD4+ T cells from PBMCs. Subset: CD45RA+ positively selected. The CDR3 DNA reads as TGTGCCAGCAGTAAACAGGGGTCCAACGAGCAGTACTTC. Protein sequence: CASSKQGSNEQYF.